The 30 T cell receptor beta chains below come from one sample, sequenced in a study of T cell responses to AZD1222 COVID-19 vaccine. Here immunoSEQ multiplex PCR was the method, and the copy in TCRdb shows in-frame clones only, minus some. The sample lists some 96,000 clones; approximately 90% were seen once. Sequenced material: peripheral blood, taken on day 0 of AZD1222 vaccination. The receptors shown here come from an adult in good health.

The V gene is TRBV7-2, the J gene TRBJ2-3, with 8 bases identical to TRBD2. Germline-derived CDR1 and CDR2 are SGHTA and FQGNSA. J gave up 2 bases and V 2 bases, and 6 bases lay outside the gene matches. CDR3 length equals 16 residues. CDR3: CASSLSSGGFTDTQYF. The CDR3 DNA follows: TGTGCCAGCAGCTTAAGTTCGGGGGGGTTCACAGATACGCAGTATTTT.

This chain connects TRBV18 to TRBJ2-7; 8 nucleotides agree with TRBD2. This CDR3 spans 17 amino acids. From germline, CDR1 is KGHSH and CDR2 LQKENI. Trimming removed 6 bases from V and 1 base from J; junction bases left unmatched: 14. Written as DNA, the CDR3 is TGTGCCAGCTCGGCTCAGTCCTCTAGCGGGCCTTCCTACGAGCAGTACTTC. It encodes CASSAQSSSGPSYEQYF.

V usage is TRBV2 and J usage is TRBJ1-1; 7 positions match TRBD1. V trimming: 7 bases; J trimming: 2 bases; junction bases outside the gene matches: 10. CDR1 SNHLY and CDR2 FYNNEI come from the germline V gene. This CDR3 has 15 amino acids. The CDR3 is CASMRRQGVNTEAFF. As DNA, the CDR3 is TGTGCCAGCATGCGACGGCAGGGGGTAAACACTGAAGCTTTCTTT.

This CDR3 reads CASAPGPYEQYF. The DNA of the CDR3 is TGTGCCAGCGCACCGGGTCCCTACGAGCAGTACTTC. This sequence joins TRBV10-3 and TRBJ2-7; D unclear. CDR1 and CDR2 (germline): ENHRY, SYGVKD. Trimming left V 10 bases short and J 2 bases short, with 12 bases between. This CDR3 has 12 residues.

The chain couples TRBV18 to TRBJ2-6; D is possibly TRBD1 (5 bases). The V end lost 6 bases, the J end lost 1 base, and 7 bases lay between the germline ends. The CDR3 covers 14 residues. Germline V lookup: CDR1 KGHSH, CDR2 LQKENI. The CDR3 region is CASSGQSGANVLTF. The CDR3 bases are TGTGCCAGCTCCGGACAATCTGGGGCCAACGTCCTGACTTTC.

The chain uses TRBV11-3 and TRBJ1-3, with no clear D. Trimming took 4 bases from V and 2 from J, leaving 12 bases between them. CDR1 is SGHNT and CDR2 is YENEEA in the germline V gene. The CDR3 runs to 15 residues. CDR3 residues: CASSYLDGAGNTIYF. The CDR3, as DNA: TGTGCCAGCAGCTACCTGGACGGAGCTGGAAACACCATATATTTT.

This chain's CDR3 is CASSRTGTGNYGYTF. The DNA for the CDR3 is TGTGCCAGCAGCCGCACCGGGACAGGAAACTATGGCTACACCTTC. This chain connects TRBV6-2 or TRBV6-3 to TRBJ1-2; 8 nucleotides agree with TRBD1. The germline V gene has CDR1 MNHEY and CDR2 SVGEGT. Unmatched junction bases numbered 8, after V lost 6 bases and J lost 2 bases. CDR3 length: 15 amino acids.

The V gene is TRBV11-2, the J gene TRBJ1-4; 8 nucleotides line up with TRBD1. Trimming cost V 1 base and J 5 bases; bases outside gene matches: 6. CDR3 size: 16 residues. Germline V gene sequence: CDR1 SGHAT, CDR2 FQNNGV. The CDR3 bases are TGTGCCAGCAGCTTAGTCCAGGGGGCCATCAATGAAAAACTGTTTTTT. It is translated as CASSLVQGAINEKLFF.

This clone was observed a single time. The V gene is TRBV28, the J gene TRBJ2-1; TRBD1 aligns across 10 bases. In germline, CDR1 is MDHEN, CDR2 SYDVKM. This CDR3 has 16 residues. The V segment lost 4 bases and the J segment 3 bases; nucleotides outside the gene matches: 6. The CDR3 protein is CASSSPGDRGYNEQFF. As DNA, the CDR3 is TGTGCCAGCAGTTCCCCGGGGGACAGGGGCTACAATGAGCAGTTCTTC.

The sample holds a few counts of this clone. V gene TRBV18 combines with J gene TRBJ1-1, with 9 positions matching TRBD1. V was pared by 6 bases and J by 0 bases, with 11 bases of the junction left unmatched. Germline assignment: CDR1 KGHSH and CDR2 LQKENI. There are 17 residues in the CDR3. The CDR3 sequence is CASSPDGTGFMNTEAFF. CDR3 coding DNA: TGTGCCAGCTCCCCTGATGGGACAGGGTTCATGAACACTGAAGCTTTCTTT. Combining the CDR3 with reference TRBV18 and TRBJ1-1 gives the whole variable domain NAGVMQNPRHLVRRRGQEARLRCSPMKGHSHVYWYRQLPEEGLKFMVYLQKENIIDESGMPKERFSAEFPKEGPSILRIQQVVRGDSAAYFCASSPDGTGFMNTEAFFGQGTRLTVV.

This rearrangement joins TRBV27 to TRBJ2-1; TRBD2 aligns across 7 bases. Germline assignment: CDR1 MNHEY and CDR2 SMNVEV (reference sequence). The CDR3 is made up of 16 amino acids. Losses at the gene ends were 6 bases for V and 6 bases for J; bases not matched to a gene: 14. CDR3 sequence (DNA): TGTGCCAGCAGATTCGTGGTAGCGGGTGAGAGCAATGAGCAGTTCTTC. Amino acid sequence: CASRFVVAGESNEQFF.

The chain couples TRBV5-6 to TRBJ2-5; either TRBD1 or TRBD2 may fit D (5 bases each). Deletions cut 2 bases from V and 3 bases from J, with 14 bases between. Germline assignment: CDR1 SGHDT and CDR2 YYEEEE. This CDR3 has 15 residues. The CDR3 DNA reads as TGTGCCAGCAGCTTAAGGGGAGTCGGTGAAGAGACCCAGTACTTC. Translated, it gives CASSLRGVGEETQYF.

The chain recombines TRBV4-1 with TRBJ1-5, with a tentative D call TRBD1 (6 bases). Germline CDR1 and CDR2: MGHRA and YSYEKL. V dropped 0 bases and J dropped 3 bases, with 15 bases sitting between them. The CDR3 contains 17 residues. The CDR3 region has the DNA TGCGCCAGCAGCCAAGAGGGGGGCCCCGGGATCAATCAGCCCCAGCATTTT. This translates into CASSQEGGPGINQPQHF.

The chain has TRBV7-2 and TRBJ1-6; no clear D gene. V shed 8 bases and J shed 7 bases, with 12 bases lying between them. The CDR3 is 13 amino acids. CDR1 and CDR2 from the germline V gene are SGHTA and FQGNSA. The CDR3 DNA reads TGTGCCAGCCACGGCCAGATCAATTCACCCCTCCACTTT. Amino acid sequence: CASHGQINSPLHF.

The chain employs TRBV29-1 and TRBJ2-1; 9 positions match TRBD2. Germline V gene lookup returns CDR1 SQVTM and CDR2 ANQGSEA. CDR3 length: 15 amino acids. The junction had 12 bases not matched to a gene; V was cut back by 7 bases and J by 5 bases. CDR3 nucleotide sequence: TGCAGCGCCGAAGGCTGGGCTAGCGGGGACAATGAGCAGTTCTTC. This encodes CSAEGWASGDNEQFF.

V and J are TRBV28 and TRBJ1-2, with 8 bases fitting TRBD1. With 8 bases clipped from V and 4 bases from J, the junction kept 9 bases outside the gene matches. The germline gives CDR1 MDHEN, CDR2 SYDVKM. CDR3 length: 14 amino acids. The CDR3 bases are TGTGCCAGCCTGCAGGGGGCAGGAGGCTATGGCTACACCTTC. Translated, it gives CASLQGAGGYGYTF.

The V call is TRBV2, the J call TRBJ2-2; D unresolved. The CDR3 extends over 15 amino acids. The V gene's germline CDR1 is SNHLY and CDR2 FYNNEI. V lost 3 bases and J lost 4, with 12 bases in between. The CDR3 here is CASSETHWATGELFF. CDR3 bases: TGTGCCAGCAGTGAGACACATTGGGCCACCGGGGAGCTGTTTTTT.

The table lists this clone with a few counts. The V and J genes are TRBV30 and TRBJ2-7, with D possibly TRBD2 on 6 matching bases. V shed 3 bases and J shed 4 bases, with 16 bases lying between them. This CDR3 comprises 14 residues. Germline assignment: CDR1 GTSNPN and CDR2 SVGIG (reference sequence). CDR3 amino acids: CAWRERGKAYEQYF. The CDR3 nucleotides are TGTGCCTGGAGGGAACGGGGGAAGGCGTACGAGCAGTACTTC.

DNA of the CDR3: TGTGCCATCCAAGGGACAACGAACACCGGGGAGCTGTTTTTT. This encodes CAIQGTTNTGELFF. The V call is TRBV10-3, the J call TRBJ2-2; D perhaps matches TRBD1 (6 bases). Germline-derived CDR1 and CDR2 are ENHRY and SYGVKD. Trimming stripped 8 bases from V and 0 bases from J, with 10 bases between. This CDR3 spans 14 amino acids.

J is TRBJ1-3 and V is TRBV11-3; tentatively, D is TRBD1 (6 bases). The CDR3 is 14 amino acids. The V gene lost 8 bases and the J gene lost 4 bases, with 15 bases spanning the gap. CDR1 and CDR2 (germline): SGHNT, YENEEA. The CDR3 spells CASARQGSGNTIYF. CDR3 nucleotides: TGTGCCAGCGCCCGGCAGGGGTCCGGAAACACCATATATTTT.

The V call is TRBV6-5, the J call TRBJ1-4, with D tentatively TRBD1 (5 bases). CDR1 is MNHEY and CDR2 is SVGAGI in the germline V gene. The CDR3 runs to 15 residues. V lost 5 bases and J 6 bases, leaving 16 bases between the germline ends. CDR3 DNA sequence: TGTGCCAGCAGTCGCAGTTGGGGAGGGGATGAAAAACTGTTTTTT. It specifies CASSRSWGGDEKLFF.

The chain couples TRBV9 to TRBJ2-1; 10 bases match TRBD2. The CDR3 totals 14 residues. Germline V gene data show CDR1 as SGDLS and CDR2 as YYNGEE. V shed 2 bases and J 9 bases; nucleotides not matched to a gene: 5. CDR3 nucleotides: TGTGCCAGCAGCGTTTACAGGACTAGCGGTGAGCAGTTCTTC. Residues: CASSVYRTSGEQFF.

The J gene is TRBJ2-3, the V gene TRBV6-2 or TRBV6-3; 11 nucleotides match TRBD2. The CDR3 runs to 15 residues. Germline V gene lookup returns CDR1 MNHEY and CDR2 SVGEGT. J lost 2 bases, V lost 6 bases, and 4 bases had no gene match. CDR3 protein: CASSGTSGYTDTQYF. Here the CDR3 DNA reads TGTGCCAGCAGCGGGACTAGCGGATACACAGATACGCAGTATTTT.

The chain couples TRBV9 to TRBJ1-2; perhaps TRBD1 as D (6 bases). V was pared by 3 bases and J by 10 bases, with 16 bases between. The CDR3 contains 13 residues. From germline, CDR1 is SGDLS and CDR2 YYNGEE. DNA of the CDR3: TGTGCCAGCAGCGAAACCGGGACATTCGACTACACCTTC. Residues: CASSETGTFDYTF.

The rearrangement uses TRBV30 and TRBJ2-3; no clear D. Trimming took 0 bases from V and 1 from J, leaving 8 bases between them. Germline-derived CDR1 and CDR2 are GTSNPN and SVGIG (reference sequence). The CDR3 contains 14 residues. CDR3 loop: CAWSVALGTDTQYF. In DNA form, the CDR3 reads TGTGCCTGGAGTGTAGCGTTAGGCACAGATACGCAGTATTTT. The whole variable domain, remainder taken from reference TRBV30 and TRBJ2-3, is SQTIHQWPATLVQPVGSPLSLECTVEGTSNPNLYWYRQAAGRGLQLLFYSVGIGQISSEVPQNLSASRPQDRQFILSSKKLLLSDSGFYLCAWSVALGTDTQYFGPGTRLTVL.

This chain connects TRBV6-4 to TRBJ2-2; possibly TRBD2 for D (5 bases). The germline V gene has CDR1 MRHNA and CDR2 SNTAGT. Trimming took off 3 bases at V and 3 bases at J, with 11 bases between the two ends. The CDR3 consists of 15 residues. In nucleotides, the CDR3 is TGTGCCAGCAGTGAAGTAGGAGGAGACACCGGGGAGCTGTTTTTT. Its protein is CASSEVGGDTGELFF.

The chain combines TRBV24-1 with TRBJ2-2; D is perhaps TRBD1 (5 bases). Trimming stripped 3 bases from V and 6 bases from J, with 10 bases between. Germline loops: CDR1 KGHDR, CDR2 SFDVKD. The CDR3 is made up of 14 amino acids. CDR3 nucleotide sequence: TGTGCCACCAGTGATCCCCAGGGATCCGGGGAGCTGTTTTTT. Translated, it gives CATSDPQGSGELFF.

This clone was counted once. The chain recombines TRBV6-5 with TRBJ2-1, with 9 nucleotides matching TRBD1. V lost 6 bases and J lost 8; bases outside the gene matches: 8. Germline V gene lookup returns CDR1 MNHEY and CDR2 SVGAGI. This CDR3 contains 14 residues. CDR3 DNA: TGTGCCAGCAGCCCCGGGACAGGGAGGGATGAGCAGTTCTTC. Protein product: CASSPGTGRDEQFF.

This rearrangement joins TRBV2 to TRBJ2-3; 9 bases line up with TRBD1. This CDR3 contains 15 residues. Trimming took 5 bases from V and 1 from J; bases not matched to a gene: 4. Germline CDR1 SNHLY, CDR2 FYNNEI. This chain's CDR3 is CASSKQGARTDTQYF. The CDR3 region has the DNA TGTGCCAGCAGTAAACAGGGGGCCCGCACAGATACGCAGTATTTT.

The V and J genes are TRBV5-1 and TRBJ2-7, with D unclear. The CDR3 runs 15 residues. Germline CDR1 is SGHRS and CDR2 is YFSETQ. Trimming shortened V by 0 bases and J by 2 bases, and 12 bases separated the two germline ends. Written as DNA, the CDR3 is TGCGCCAGCAGCTTGGAGGATCTCTACACCTACGAGCAGTACTTC. This gives the protein CASSLEDLYTYEQYF.